This T cell receptor (beta chain) was captured by sequencing in a study of blood T cell repertoires in COVID-19. Study background: Specimens from acute and convalescent COVID-19 originated in the United States, Italy and Spain. PBMCs, B-cell-depleted T cells, or T cells provided the cDNA or gDNA that made up the material.

V lost 7 bases and J lost 6; bases outside the gene matches: 5. The CDR3 runs 13 residues. Germline-derived CDR1 and CDR2 are GTSNPN and SVGIG (reference sequence). The recovered donors of Cohort 3 showed two negative PCRs, clearance, or symptom resolution. Per the original data handling: Reference gene primer amplification gave estimated nucleated cell counts. Data came from immunoSEQ multiplex PCR; TCRdb stores just in-frame clones and leaves some out. V and J calls and clone size follow that table, whereas D and trimming were derived from the DNA. The table lists some 400,000 clones, around 87% of them singletons.

The V and J genes are TRBV30 and TRBJ2-3; 12 positions match TRBD2. The sample consisted of PBMCs or T cells enriched from blood (not recorded which). The receptor's source is a young man who had recovered from COVID-19. The CDR3 DNA reads as TGTGCCTCCGGACTAGCGGGAATGGATACGCAGTATTTT. It yields the protein CASGLAGMDTQYF.